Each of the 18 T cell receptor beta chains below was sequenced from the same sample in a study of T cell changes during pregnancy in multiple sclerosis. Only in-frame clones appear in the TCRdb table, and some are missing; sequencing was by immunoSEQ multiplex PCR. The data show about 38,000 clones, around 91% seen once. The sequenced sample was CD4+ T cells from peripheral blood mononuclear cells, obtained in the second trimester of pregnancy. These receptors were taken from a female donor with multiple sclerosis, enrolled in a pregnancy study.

In DNA form, the CDR3 reads TGCGCCAGCAGCCAATCGATTTATTCAAGGGACAGGTTTGGCTACACCTTC. It specifies CASSQSIYSRDRFGYTF. V usage is TRBV4-1 and J usage is TRBJ1-2; 8 nucleotides align to TRBD1. This CDR3 spans 17 amino acids. V shed 2 bases, J shed 7 bases, and the junction held 15 bases outside the gene matches. Germline V gene sequence: CDR1 MGHRA, CDR2 YSYEKL.

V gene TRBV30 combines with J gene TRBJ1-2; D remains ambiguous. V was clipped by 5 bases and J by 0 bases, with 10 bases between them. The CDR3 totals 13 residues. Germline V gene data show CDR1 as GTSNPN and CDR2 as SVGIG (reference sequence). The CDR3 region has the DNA TGTGCCTGGGGGCGGGAGGCTAACTATGGCTACACCTTC. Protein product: CAWGREANYGYTF.

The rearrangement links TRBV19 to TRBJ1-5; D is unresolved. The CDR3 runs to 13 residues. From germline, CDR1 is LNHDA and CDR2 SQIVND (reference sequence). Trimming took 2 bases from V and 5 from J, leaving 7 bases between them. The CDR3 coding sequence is TGTGCCAGTAGTATATTTGTCGATCAGCCCCAGCATTTT. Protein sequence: CASSIFVDQPQHF.

The CDR3 loop is CASSVGLITGELFF. The CDR3 region has the DNA TGTGCCAGCAGCGTAGGTCTAATTACCGGGGAGCTGTTTTTT. The rearrangement uses TRBV9 and TRBJ2-2; the D is unclear. There are 14 residues in the CDR3. The V and J ends lost 0 bases and 5 bases respectively, with 8 bases between them. CDR1 SGDLS and CDR2 YYNGEE come from the germline V gene.

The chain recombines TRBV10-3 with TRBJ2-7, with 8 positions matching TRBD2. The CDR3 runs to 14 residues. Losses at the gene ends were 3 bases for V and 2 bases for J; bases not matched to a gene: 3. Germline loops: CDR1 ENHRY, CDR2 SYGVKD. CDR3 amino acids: CAISDLAGTYEQYF. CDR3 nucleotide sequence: TGTGCCATCAGTGATTTAGCGGGAACCTACGAGCAGTACTTC.

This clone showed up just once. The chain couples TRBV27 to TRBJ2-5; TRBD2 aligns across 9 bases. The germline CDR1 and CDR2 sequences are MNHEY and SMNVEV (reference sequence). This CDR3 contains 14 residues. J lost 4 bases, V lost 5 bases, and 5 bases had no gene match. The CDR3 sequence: CASSQGSGRETQYF. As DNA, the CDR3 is TGTGCCAGCAGTCAAGGTAGCGGGAGAGAGACCCAGTACTTC.

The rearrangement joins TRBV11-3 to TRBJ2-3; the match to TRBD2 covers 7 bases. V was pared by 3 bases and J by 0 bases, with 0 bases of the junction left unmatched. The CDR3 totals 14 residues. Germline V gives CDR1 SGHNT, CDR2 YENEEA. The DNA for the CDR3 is TGTGCCAGCAGCTTTAGCGGGAGCACAGATACGCAGTATTTT. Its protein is CASSFSGSTDTQYF.

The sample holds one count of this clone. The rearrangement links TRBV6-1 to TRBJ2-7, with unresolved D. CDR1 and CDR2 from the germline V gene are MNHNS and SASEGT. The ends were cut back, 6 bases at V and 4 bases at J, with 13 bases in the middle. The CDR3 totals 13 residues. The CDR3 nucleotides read TGTGCCAGCAGCTGGCTTCTCGGGTACGAGCAGTACTTC. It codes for CASSWLLGYEQYF.

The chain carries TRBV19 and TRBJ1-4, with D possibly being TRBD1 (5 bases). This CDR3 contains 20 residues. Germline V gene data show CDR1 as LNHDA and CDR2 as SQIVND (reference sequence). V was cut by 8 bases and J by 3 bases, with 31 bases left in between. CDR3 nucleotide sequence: TGTGCCAGTGGTTCCAGCCGGGACTCGAAGGAATGGTTAGCTAATGAAAAACTGTTTTTT. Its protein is CASGSSRDSKEWLANEKLFF.

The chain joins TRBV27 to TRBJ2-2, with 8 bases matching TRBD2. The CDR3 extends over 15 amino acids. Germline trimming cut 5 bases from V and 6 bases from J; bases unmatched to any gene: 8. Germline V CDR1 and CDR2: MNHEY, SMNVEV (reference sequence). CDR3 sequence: CASSQPGLGPGELFF. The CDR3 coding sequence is TGTGCCAGCAGTCAACCGGGACTAGGACCCGGGGAGCTGTTTTTT.

CDR3: CASSLVGQQNTEAFF. The CDR3 coding sequence is TGTGCCAGCAGCTTAGTAGGACAGCAAAACACTGAAGCTTTCTTT. J is TRBJ1-1 and V is TRBV7-2, with D possibly being TRBD1 (6 bases). V lost 1 base and J lost 2, with 11 bases in between. Germline-derived CDR1 and CDR2 are SGHTA and FQGNSA. CDR3 length: 15 residues.

For the CDR3, the DNA is TGTGCCAGCAGCCAAAGGGTCCAGCGGGGCCAAGAGACCCAGTACTTC. Encoded protein: CASSQRVQRGQETQYF. The chain joins TRBV5-6 to TRBJ2-5; 7 bases are shared with TRBD2. V trimming: 4 bases; J trimming: 1 base; junction bases outside the gene matches: 10. CDR3 length: 16 residues. Germline V lookup: CDR1 SGHDT, CDR2 YYEEEE.

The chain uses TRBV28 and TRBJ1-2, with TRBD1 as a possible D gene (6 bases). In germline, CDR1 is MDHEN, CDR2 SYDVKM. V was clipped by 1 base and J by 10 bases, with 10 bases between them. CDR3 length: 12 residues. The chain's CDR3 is CASSLSGGYYTF. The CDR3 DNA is TGTGCCAGCAGTTTATCTGGGGGCTACTACACCTTC.

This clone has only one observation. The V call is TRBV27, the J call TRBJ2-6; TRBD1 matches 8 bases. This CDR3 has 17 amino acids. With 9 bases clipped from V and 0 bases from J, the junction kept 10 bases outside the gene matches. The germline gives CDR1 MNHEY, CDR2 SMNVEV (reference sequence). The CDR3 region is CASKPGQASSGANVLTF. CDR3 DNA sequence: TGTGCCAGTAAACCGGGACAGGCCTCCTCTGGGGCCAACGTCCTGACTTTC.

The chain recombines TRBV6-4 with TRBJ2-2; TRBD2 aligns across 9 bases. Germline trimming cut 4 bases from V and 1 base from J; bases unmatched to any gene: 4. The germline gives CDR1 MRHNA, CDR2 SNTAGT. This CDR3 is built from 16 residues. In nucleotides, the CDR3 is TGTGCCAGCAGTGCCAGACTAGCGGAGAACACCGGGGAGCTGTTTTTT. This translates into CASSARLAENTGELFF.

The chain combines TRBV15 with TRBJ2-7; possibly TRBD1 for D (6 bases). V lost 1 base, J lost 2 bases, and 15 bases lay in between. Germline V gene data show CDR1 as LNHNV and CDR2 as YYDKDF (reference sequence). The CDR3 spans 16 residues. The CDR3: CATSRGSGASTYEQYF. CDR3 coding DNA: TGTGCCACCAGCAGAGGGTCAGGGGCATCCACCTACGAGCAGTACTTC.

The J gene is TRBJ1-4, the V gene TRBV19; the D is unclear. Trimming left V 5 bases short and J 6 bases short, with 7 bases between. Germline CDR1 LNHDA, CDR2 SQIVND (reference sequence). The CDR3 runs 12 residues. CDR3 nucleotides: TGTGCCAGTAGTGCAAACTATGAAAAACTGTTTTTT. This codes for CASSANYEKLFF.

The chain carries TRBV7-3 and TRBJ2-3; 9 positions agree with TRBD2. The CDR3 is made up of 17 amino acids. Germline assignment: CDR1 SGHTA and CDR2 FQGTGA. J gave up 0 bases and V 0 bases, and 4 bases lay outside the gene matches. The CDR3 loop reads CASSLTSGSASTDTQYF. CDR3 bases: TGTGCCAGCAGCTTAACTAGCGGGAGCGCTAGCACAGATACGCAGTATTTT.